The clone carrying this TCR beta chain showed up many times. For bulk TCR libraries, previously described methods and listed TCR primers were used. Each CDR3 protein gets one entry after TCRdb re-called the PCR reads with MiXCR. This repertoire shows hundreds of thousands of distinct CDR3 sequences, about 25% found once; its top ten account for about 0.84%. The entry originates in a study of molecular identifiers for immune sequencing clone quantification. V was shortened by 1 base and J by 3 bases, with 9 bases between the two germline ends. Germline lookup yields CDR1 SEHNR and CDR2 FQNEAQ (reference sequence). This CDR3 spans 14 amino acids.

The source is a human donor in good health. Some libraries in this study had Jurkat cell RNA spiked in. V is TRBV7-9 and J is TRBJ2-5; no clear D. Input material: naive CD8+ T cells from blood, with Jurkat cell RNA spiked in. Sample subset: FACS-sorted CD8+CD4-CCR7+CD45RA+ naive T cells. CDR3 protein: CASSLVTVEETQYF. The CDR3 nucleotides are TGTGCCAGCAGCTTAGTGACGGTAGAAGAGACCCAGTACTTC.